The text below deals with one T cell receptor (beta chain). V lost 4 bases to trimming and J lost 4 bases, with 5 bases between them. Per germline, CDR1 MDHEN and CDR2 SYDVKM. The length of the CDR3 is 12 residues. This entry belongs to a study of blood T cell repertoires in COVID-19. Produced via immunoSEQ multiplex PCR; TCRdb's table is partial and in-frame only. This table has approximately 21,000 clones, around 70% appearing once. The chain has TRBV28 and TRBJ1-3; D is unresolved. Sample: peripheral blood. The receptor's source is a human donor in a cohort sampled during active or convalescent COVID-19. In DNA, the CDR3 is TGTGCCAGCAGTTCCAAAGGAAACACCATATATTTT. Amino acid sequence: CASSSKGNTIYF.